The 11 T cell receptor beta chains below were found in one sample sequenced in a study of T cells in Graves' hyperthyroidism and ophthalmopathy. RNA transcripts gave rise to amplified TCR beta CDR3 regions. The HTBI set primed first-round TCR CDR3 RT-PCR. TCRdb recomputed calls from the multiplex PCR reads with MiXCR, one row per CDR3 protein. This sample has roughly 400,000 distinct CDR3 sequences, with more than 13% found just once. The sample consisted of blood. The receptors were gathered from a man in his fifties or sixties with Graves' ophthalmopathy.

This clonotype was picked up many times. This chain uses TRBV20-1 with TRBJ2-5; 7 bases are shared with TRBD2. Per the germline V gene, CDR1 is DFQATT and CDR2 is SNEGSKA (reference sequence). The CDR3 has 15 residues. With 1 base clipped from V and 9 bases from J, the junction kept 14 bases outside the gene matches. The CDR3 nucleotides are TGCAGTGCTAGAGCCGGTTTCTGGGGTAGCGGGTCCCAGTACTTC. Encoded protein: CSARAGFWGSGSQYF.

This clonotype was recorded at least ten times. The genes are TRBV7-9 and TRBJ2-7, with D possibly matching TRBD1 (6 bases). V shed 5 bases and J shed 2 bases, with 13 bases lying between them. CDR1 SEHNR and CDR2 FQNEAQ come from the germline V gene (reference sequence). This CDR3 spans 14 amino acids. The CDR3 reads CASSPRWTAYEQYF. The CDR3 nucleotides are TGTGCCAGCAGCCCTCGTTGGACAGCCTACGAGCAGTACTTC.

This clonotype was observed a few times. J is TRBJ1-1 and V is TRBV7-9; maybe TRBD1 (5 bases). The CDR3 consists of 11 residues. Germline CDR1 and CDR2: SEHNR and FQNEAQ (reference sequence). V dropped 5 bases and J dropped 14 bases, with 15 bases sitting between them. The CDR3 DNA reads TGTGCCAGCAGCCGCGACAAGGGGAGGTTCTTT. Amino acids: CASSRDKGRFF.

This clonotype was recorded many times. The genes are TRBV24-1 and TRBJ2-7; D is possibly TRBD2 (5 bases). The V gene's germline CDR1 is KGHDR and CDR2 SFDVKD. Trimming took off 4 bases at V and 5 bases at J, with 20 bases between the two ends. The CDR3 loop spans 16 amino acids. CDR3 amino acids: CATSEGATLGWDEQYF. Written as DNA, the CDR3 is TGTGCCACCAGTGAGGGAGCCACACTAGGATGGGACGAGCAGTACTTC.

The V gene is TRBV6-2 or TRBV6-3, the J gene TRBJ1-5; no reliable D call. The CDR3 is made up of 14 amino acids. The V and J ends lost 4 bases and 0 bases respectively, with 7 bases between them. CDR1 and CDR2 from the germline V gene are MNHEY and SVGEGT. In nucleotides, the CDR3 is TGTGCCAGCAGTTCGTTGGATAGCAATCAGCCCCAGCATTTT. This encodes CASSSLDSNQPQHF.

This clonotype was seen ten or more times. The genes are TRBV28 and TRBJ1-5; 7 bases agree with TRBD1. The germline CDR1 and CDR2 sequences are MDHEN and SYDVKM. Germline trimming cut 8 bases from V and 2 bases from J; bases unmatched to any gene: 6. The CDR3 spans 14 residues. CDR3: CASYSGTGNQPQHF. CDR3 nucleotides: TGTGCCAGCTACTCCGGGACAGGCAATCAGCCCCAGCATTTT.

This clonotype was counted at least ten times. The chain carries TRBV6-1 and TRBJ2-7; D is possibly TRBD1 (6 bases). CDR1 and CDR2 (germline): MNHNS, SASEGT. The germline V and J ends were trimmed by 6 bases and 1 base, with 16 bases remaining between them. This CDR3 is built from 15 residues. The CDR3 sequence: CASSERDRYSYEQYF. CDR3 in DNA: TGTGCCAGCAGCGAACGTGACAGGTATTCCTACGAGCAGTACTTC.

The CDR3 DNA sequence: TGTGCCAGTACCCGGACAGGGGGACCTAATCAGCCCCAGCATTTT. Its protein is CASTRTGGPNQPQHF. V gene TRBV19 combines with J gene TRBJ1-5, with 10 bases aligning to TRBD1. Germline values: CDR1 LNHDA, CDR2 SQIVND (reference sequence). V lost 7 bases, J lost 4 bases, and 7 bases stayed unmatched. The CDR3 covers 15 residues.

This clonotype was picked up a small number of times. CDR3 region: CASSLGRQKETQYF. The CDR3 coding sequence is TGCGCCAGCAGCTTGGGAAGACAGAAAGAGACCCAGTACTTC. This sequence joins TRBV5-1 and TRBJ2-5; D might be TRBD1 (5 bases). Trimming removed 0 bases at V and 3 bases at J, with 9 bases between. Per the germline V gene, CDR1 is SGHRS and CDR2 is YFSETQ. CDR3 size: 14 residues. Filled out from reference TRBV5-1 and TRBJ2-5, the complete variable domain reads KAGVTQTPRYLIKTRGQQVTLSCSPISGHRSVSWYQQTPGQGLQFLFEYFSETQRNKGNFPGRFSGRQFSNSRSEMNVSTLELGDSALYLCASSLGRQKETQYFGPGTRLLVL.

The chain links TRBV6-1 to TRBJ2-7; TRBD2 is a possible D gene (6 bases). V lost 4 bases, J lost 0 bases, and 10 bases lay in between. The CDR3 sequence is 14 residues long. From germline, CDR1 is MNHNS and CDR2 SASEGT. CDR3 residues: CASSGDSSSYEQYF. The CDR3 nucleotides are TGTGCCAGCAGTGGGGACTCTAGCTCCTACGAGCAGTACTTC.

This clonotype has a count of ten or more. The CDR3, as DNA: TGCAGTGCTAGAGATTGGGAGAAGGGGAACACTGAAGCTTTCTTT. Translated: CSARDWEKGNTEAFF. The chain recombines TRBV20-1 with TRBJ1-1; the D is unclear. The CDR3 is 15 residues long. V lost 0 bases, J lost 1 base, and 12 bases lay in between. Germline V lookup: CDR1 DFQATT, CDR2 SNEGSKA (reference sequence).